This paragraph covers one T cell receptor beta chain sequence. This entry comes from a study of blood T cell repertoires in COVID-19. In the study overall: From the United States, Italy and Spain came samples of acute and convalescent COVID-19. Nucleic acid was either cDNA or gDNA, and it came from T cells, B-cell-depleted T cells, or PBMCs.

Source study methods: Amplification from reference gene primers served as the basis for estimated nucleated cell counts. Sequenced by immunoSEQ multiplex PCR; TCRdb stores in-frame clones only, minus some. The V and J calls and the clone size are those of that table, but D and trimming were determined from the DNA. The table records 110,000 to 150,000 clones, 84% of them present only once. The CDR3 contains 12 residues. Trimming took off 0 bases at V and 6 bases at J, with 6 bases between the two ends. Germline CDR1 is SGHNT and CDR2 is YENEEA. The sequencing sample was made of peripheral blood. V and J are TRBV11-3 and TRBJ2-7; D is ambiguous. The TCR was taken from a human donor in a cohort sampled during active COVID-19. CDR3 nucleotide sequence: TGTGCCAGCAGCTTAGATCTCTTCGAGCAGTACGTC. Translation gives CASSLDLFEQYV.